Listed below are T cell receptor beta chains from one sample, sequenced in a study of T cell repertoires in cytomegalovirus infection. TCRdb passed the reads through MiXCR, listing each CDR3 protein once. Of almost 500,000 distinct CDR3 sequences in the sample, around 11% were seen once. The material sequenced was PBMCs. The receptors originated from a human donor in good health (CMV status not recorded). Some clones in this sample may be carry-over from other donors' samples. Both conserved end residues are part of each CDR3. The D gene is left open where the match is weak. Size is stated for part of the rows, as once, few or many counts, or as a class when the clone is expanded.

TRBJ1-2 few TRBV5-4 TRBD1 CASSGEQGGGYTF TGTGCCAGCAGCGGAGAACAGGGGGGAGGCTACACCTTC
TRBJ2-2 many TRBV18 TRBD1 CASSPSGQANTGELFF TGTGCCAGCTCACCATCTGGACAGGCGAACACCGGGGAGCTGTTTTTT
TRBJ2-1 many TRBV20-1 . CSADRGPVQFF TGCAGTGCTGACCGGGGGCCCGTGCAGTTCTTC
TRBJ1-1 few TRBV3-1 . CASSQDFMYTEAFF TGTGCCAGCAGCCAAGATTTCATGTACACTGAAGCTTTCTTT
TRBJ2-2 . TRBV2 . CASSVVPSTGELFF TGTGCCAGCAGTGTAGTCCCAAGCACCGGGGAGCTGTTTTTT
TRBJ2-5 . TRBV6-1 . CASGAGPLQETQYF TGTGCCAGCGGGGCAGGGCCGCTACAAGAGACCCAGTACTTC
TRBJ2-1 . TRBV20-1 . CSARVVGLFNEQFF TGCAGTGCTAGAGTAGTCGGACTATTCAATGAGCAGTTCTTC
TRBJ1-3 many TRBV27 . CASSSGLYGAPGNTIYF TGTGCCAGCAGCTCCGGGCTATATGGGGCTCCTGGAAACACCATATATTTT
TRBJ2-2 few TRBV7-8 . CASSLRVYGELFF TGTGCCAGCAGCTTACGCGTGTACGGGGAGCTGTTTTTT
TRBJ2-2 many TRBV7-3 TRBD1 CASSPGGPGELFF TGTGCCAGCAGCCCAGGGGGCCCCGGGGAGCTGTTTTTT
TRBJ2-7 many TRBV19 . CASSINRETSYEQYF TGTGCCAGTAGTATAAACAGGGAGACTTCCTACGAGCAGTACTTC
TRBJ2-7 . TRBV29-1 . CSAKGGARLSYEQYF TGCAGCGCAAAAGGGGGGGCCCGATTATCCTACGAGCAGTACTTC
TRBJ1-3 many TRBV12-3/TRBV12-4 TRBD1 CASSLGQGPGNTIYF TGTGCCAGCAGTCTCGGACAGGGTCCTGGAAACACCATATATTTT
TRBJ1-6 few TRBV3-1 . CASSQERVVSYNSPLHF TGTGCCAGCAGCCAAGAGAGGGTTGTCTCCTATAATTCACCCCTCCACTTT
TRBJ2-2 many TRBV6-4 . CASSDMATAGELFF TGTGCCAGCAGTGACATGGCAACGGCCGGGGAGCTGTTTTTT
TRBJ1-2 many TRBV6-1 . CASSRGGQLEDGYTF TGTGCCAGCAGTCGGGGAGGACAACTGGAGGATGGCTACACCTTC
TRBJ2-1 . TRBV20-1 . CSARRDREGEQFF TGCAGTGCTAGAAGAGACAGGGAGGGAGAGCAGTTCTTC
TRBJ2-1 many TRBV20-1 TRBD2 CSARVVVGAGGPNEQFF TGCAGTGCTAGAGTGGTAGTCGGAGCGGGAGGGCCTAATGAGCAGTTCTTC
TRBJ2-7 many TRBV12-3/TRBV12-4 . CASSLVGSYEQYF TGTGCCAGCAGCTTAGTGGGCTCCTACGAGCAGTACTTC
TRBJ1-1 many TRBV6-5 TRBD1 CASSSGQRDTEAFF TGTGCCAGCAGTTCGGGACAGAGGGACACTGAAGCTTTCTTT
TRBJ2-1 . TRBV30 TRBD2 CAWSLLATTQGEQFF TGTGCCTGGAGCTTACTAGCGACCACCCAGGGTGAGCAGTTCTTC
TRBJ2-7 many TRBV6-1 . CASSHPHRSSYEQYF TGTGCCAGCAGTCACCCGCACAGGAGCTCCTACGAGCAGTACTTC
TRBJ1-5 many TRBV6-2/TRBV6-3 TRBD1 CASRGTGGVGGQPQHF TGTGCCAGCAGAGGGACAGGGGGCGTCGGGGGCCAGCCCCAGCATTTT
TRBJ1-1 few TRBV30 . CAWHTGFTEAFF TGTGCCTGGCATACAGGGTTCACTGAAGCTTTCTTT
TRBJ1-5 . TRBV19 . CASSMFAWGQPQHF TGTGCCAGTAGTATGTTCGCGTGGGGTCAGCCCCAGCATTTT
TRBJ2-3 few TRBV29-1 TRBD2 CSGRTSGRDTQYF TGCAGCGGCCGGACTAGCGGACGAGATACGCAGTATTTT
TRBJ2-7 many TRBV6-2/TRBV6-3 . CASTFGRGYEQYF TGTGCCAGCACTTTTGGGAGGGGGTACGAGCAGTACTTC
TRBJ2-4 . TRBV7-9 . CASSLSVGGNIQYF TGTGCCAGCAGCTTATCCGTGGGCGGGAACATTCAGTACTTC
TRBJ2-7 many TRBV28 TRBD2 CASIPGVAGTYEQYF TGTGCCAGCATCCCTGGGGTAGCGGGTACCTACGAGCAGTACTTC
TRBJ1-2 . TRBV15 TRBD1 CATSRDPEGARGYTF TGTGCCACCAGCAGAGATCCGGAGGGGGCAAGGGGCTACACCTTC
TRBJ2-1 many TRBV7-7 TRBD1 CASSPSDRVRYNEQFF TGTGCTAGCAGCCCAAGTGACAGGGTACGGTACAATGAGCAGTTCTTC
TRBJ2-7 . TRBV6-6 TRBD1 CASSSTTGTGVGEQYF TGTGCCAGCAGTTCCACGACCGGGACAGGGGTGGGAGAGCAGTACTTC
TRBJ2-3 many TRBV24-1 . CATAAGNTDTQYF TGTGCCACCGCGGCAGGAAACACAGATACGCAGTATTTT
TRBJ2-1 . TRBV20-1 TRBD2 CSARGGLAGVNEQFF TGCAGTGCTAGAGGGGGACTAGCGGGAGTCAATGAGCAGTTCTTC
TRBJ2-1 . TRBV4-1 . CASSQVGGWASDEQFF TGTGCCAGCAGCCAAGTCGGAGGGTGGGCTAGCGATGAGCAGTTCTTC
TRBJ1-2 many TRBV27 . CASSLRGSLYGYTF TGTGCCAGCAGTTTGCGAGGTTCCCTCTATGGCTACACCTTC
TRBJ1-1 many TRBV6-5 TRBD1 CASSYGTESRAEAFF TGTGCCAGCAGTTACGGGACAGAGAGCCGGGCGGAAGCTTTCTTT
TRBJ2-5 many TRBV7-2 TRBD2 CASSLQGAGGETQYF TGTGCCAGCAGCTTACAAGGGGCGGGAGGAGAGACCCAGTACTTC
TRBJ1-2 many TRBV27 TRBD1 CASSPLGQDLNYGYTF TGTGCCAGCAGTCCCCTCGGACAGGACCTCAACTATGGCTACACCTTC
TRBJ2-7 few TRBV2 . CASTFRTVSGEQYF TGTGCCAGCACCTTTAGGACCGTCTCGGGTGAGCAGTACTTC
TRBJ2-1 many TRBV4-1 TRBD1 CASSQDRQGAKDEQFF TGCGCCAGCAGCCAAGATAGGCAGGGGGCGAAGGATGAGCAGTTCTTC
TRBJ1-1 few TRBV7-7 . CASSLRPTGNTEAFF TGTGCCAGCAGCTTACGACCCACGGGGAACACTGAAGCTTTCTTT
TRBJ2-2 few TRBV2 . CASSERGPITGELFF TGTGCCAGCAGTGAACGGGGACCGATAACCGGGGAGCTGTTTTTT
TRBJ1-2 . TRBV20-1 . CSATTGGGYTF TGCAGTGCAACGACAGGAGGGGGCTACACCTTC
TRBJ1-6 many TRBV6-1 TRBD1 CASGDRGASPLHF TGTGCCAGCGGGGACAGGGGAGCTTCACCCCTCCACTTT
TRBJ2-1 many TRBV19 TRBD2 CASRGAGGLYNEQFF TGTGCCAGTAGGGGAGCGGGAGGCCTCTACAATGAGCAGTTCTTC
TRBJ2-2 many TRBV6-1 . CASSEGRGYLPRRLFF TGTGCCAGCAGTGAAGGACGGGGGTACCTCCCCAGACGGCTGTTTTTT
TRBJ1-3 . TRBV4-1 . CASSQVLPGNTIYF TGCGCCAGCAGCCAAGTTCTCCCTGGAAACACCATATATTTT